The 29 T cell receptor beta chains presented below share a single source sample, sequenced in a study of cytomegalovirus exposure and HLA in healthy donors. PCR used 60 Vbeta primers and 13 Jbeta primers. Only in-frame clones appear in the TCRdb table, and some are missing; sequencing was by immunoSEQ multiplex PCR. The repertoire holds some 130,000 clones, with 80% as singletons. The sequencing input was PBMCs. All receptors derive from a woman in her thirties or forties in good health and CMV-seronegative.

This clone was detected a few times. This rearrangement joins TRBV4-1 to TRBJ2-7, with a tentative D call TRBD2 (7 bases). CDR1 is MGHRA and CDR2 is YSYEKL in the germline V gene. Trimming removed 3 bases from V and 2 bases from J, with 14 bases in between. The CDR3 is made up of 15 amino acids. The DNA of the CDR3 is TGCGCCAGCAGCCAGATTATCGGGGGGCCCTACGAGCAGTACTTC. Amino acids: CASSQIIGGPYEQYF.

This sequence joins TRBV4-2 and TRBJ2-5, with 8 positions matching TRBD2. CDR3 length: 15 amino acids. V lost 4 bases to trimming and J lost 4 bases; unmatched junction nucleotides: 8. Looked up from germline, CDR1 is LGHNA and CDR2 is YNFKEQ. The CDR3 is CASSLNSGGRETQYF. The CDR3 DNA follows: TGTGCCAGCAGCCTAAACTCGGGAGGGAGAGAGACCCAGTACTTC.

The rearrangement joins TRBV6-1 to TRBJ1-5, with TRBD1 identical over 8 bases. V lost 3 bases and J lost 11; bases outside the gene matches: 12. CDR3 length: 15 residues. The germline gives CDR1 MNHNS, CDR2 SASEGT. The CDR3 loop reads CASSEVGTGWVTQHF. The DNA of the CDR3 is TGTGCCAGCAGTGAGGTGGGGACAGGTTGGGTGACCCAGCATTTT.

The chain uses TRBV9 and TRBJ1-2, with D tentatively TRBD1 (6 bases). Germline-derived CDR1 and CDR2 are SGDLS and YYNGEE. The CDR3 covers 14 residues. V lost 1 base and J 1 base, leaving 8 bases between the germline ends. The CDR3 DNA reads as TGTGCCAGCAGCGTACAGGACAGTAACTATGGCTACACCTTC. Translation gives CASSVQDSNYGYTF.

This clone was seen just once. Germline and junction disagree at one end, which may indicate a read error. This chain connects TRBV4-1 to TRBJ2-7; possibly TRBD1 for D (5 bases). Germline assignment: CDR1 MGHRA and CDR2 YSYEKL. The CDR3 runs 15 residues. CDR3 bases: TGCCCCAGCAGCCAAGCCTTCTGGGGCGACTACGAGCAGTACTTC. It specifies CPSSQAFWGDYEQYF.

The chain couples TRBV9 to TRBJ2-3; TRBD2 aligns across 8 bases. The germline V gene encodes CDR1 SGDLS and CDR2 YYNGEE. This CDR3 region has 15 residues. The J segment lost 4 bases and the V segment lost 3 bases, leaving 7 bases of the junction unmatched. This CDR3 reads CASSAGGRSADTQYF. CDR3 coding DNA: TGTGCCAGCAGCGCGGGGGGGCGTAGCGCAGATACGCAGTATTTT.

The genes are TRBV29-1 and TRBJ1-1; tentatively, D is TRBD1 (5 bases). CDR1 is SQVTM and CDR2 is ANQGSEA in the germline V gene. V was cut by 5 bases and J by 4 bases, with 14 bases left in between. This CDR3 contains 13 residues. The CDR3 is CSVRAREGTEAFF. CDR3 DNA: TGCAGCGTTAGGGCCAGGGAGGGCACTGAAGCTTTCTTT.

The chain has TRBV5-1 and TRBJ2-3, with 10 bases lining up with TRBD2. Per germline, CDR1 SGHRS and CDR2 YFSETQ. The CDR3 totals 17 residues. The J segment lost 0 bases and the V segment lost 4 bases, leaving 8 bases of the junction unmatched. The DNA of the CDR3 is TGCGCCAGCAGCCCCTATAGCGGGAGGACTAGCACAGATACGCAGTATTTT. Residues: CASSPYSGRTSTDTQYF.

The chain employs TRBV4-2 and TRBJ2-2, with a weak D call TRBD1 (5 bases). The CDR3 has 16 residues. Germline CDR1 is LGHNA and CDR2 is YNFKEQ. Deletions cut 4 bases from V and 3 bases from J, with 15 bases between. The CDR3 DNA sequence: TGTGCCAGCAGCCCCACAGCAGCCAGGGACACCGGGGAGCTGTTTTTT. This encodes CASSPTAARDTGELFF.

Only one count was recorded for this clone. The J gene is TRBJ2-5, the V gene TRBV9; D gene unclear. Germline-derived CDR1 and CDR2 are SGDLS and YYNGEE. CDR3 length: 14 amino acids. Trimming took 4 bases from V and 4 from J, leaving 14 bases between them. The CDR3 bases are TGTGCCAGCAGCCCACGCCCCGCGGCAGAGACCCAGTACTTC. Translated: CASSPRPAAETQYF.

V usage is TRBV5-1 and J usage is TRBJ1-1; D perhaps matches TRBD1 (5 bases). V was clipped by 0 bases and J by 4 bases, with 7 bases between them. CDR3 length: 13 residues. From germline, CDR1 is SGHRS and CDR2 YFSETQ. The DNA of the CDR3 is TGCGCCAGCAGCTTGGTTAGGGGCACTGAAGCTTTCTTT. This encodes CASSLVRGTEAFF.

In DNA form, the CDR3 reads TGTGCCAGCAGTCTGGACAGGGGGGACGAAAAACTGTTTTTT. This sequence encodes CASSLDRGDEKLFF. The chain is built from TRBV28 and TRBJ1-4, with 10 bases that match TRBD1. The CDR3 length is 14 residues. Germline values: CDR1 MDHEN, CDR2 SYDVKM. V was pared by 5 bases and J by 8 bases, with 5 bases of the junction left unmatched.

The chain couples TRBV9 to TRBJ1-5; D is perhaps TRBD1 (6 bases). CDR1 is SGDLS and CDR2 is YYNGEE in the germline V gene. Trimming took off 3 bases at V and 0 bases at J, with 10 bases between the two ends. The CDR3 is made up of 15 amino acids. The CDR3 spells CASSAQGNSNQPQHF. Written as DNA, the CDR3 is TGTGCCAGCAGCGCGCAGGGGAATAGCAATCAGCCCCAGCATTTT.

The chain joins TRBV28 to TRBJ2-7, with TRBD1 as a possible D gene (5 bases). V was shortened by 5 bases and J by 3 bases, with 17 bases between the two germline ends. The germline V gene has CDR1 MDHEN and CDR2 SYDVKM. The length of the CDR3 is 15 residues. CDR3: CASSPTAPPDYEQYF. The CDR3 DNA sequence: TGTGCCAGCAGTCCGACAGCCCCACCGGACTACGAGCAGTACTTC.

The chain recombines TRBV6-5 with TRBJ2-7; 8 nucleotides line up with TRBD2. The CDR3 is made up of 15 amino acids. Germline V gene lookup returns CDR1 MNHEY and CDR2 SVGAGI. The ends lost 5 bases at V and 2 bases at J; junction bases unmatched: 8. The CDR3 is CASSAGLGMAYEQYF. The CDR3 DNA is TGTGCCAGCAGTGCGGGACTAGGTATGGCCTACGAGCAGTACTTC.

The V gene is TRBV19, the J gene TRBJ1-1; perhaps TRBD1 as D (5 bases). The V gene lost 10 bases and the J gene lost 4 bases, with 13 bases spanning the gap. The CDR3 is 12 amino acids. Germline V gene data show CDR1 as LNHDA and CDR2 as SQIVND (reference sequence). CDR3 coding DNA: TGTGCCACACGGCGGGGGGGCACTGAAGCTTTCTTT. Amino acids: CATRRGGTEAFF.

The rearrangement joins TRBV6-1 to TRBJ1-1; D ambiguous. Germline loops: CDR1 MNHNS, CDR2 SASEGT. Trimming removed 1 base from V and 7 bases from J, with 4 bases in between. The CDR3 has 11 residues. The CDR3 region is CASSEDSEAFF. CDR3 in DNA: TGTGCCAGCAGTGAAGACAGTGAAGCTTTCTTT.

The chain has TRBV4-3 and TRBJ2-5, with 9 bases lining up with TRBD1. V was clipped by 0 bases and J by 5 bases; unmatched bases: 7. CDR1 and CDR2 (germline): LGHNA, YSLEER. This CDR3 is built from 16 residues. CDR3: CASSQDRTGDWETQYF. CDR3 coding DNA: TGCGCCAGCAGCCAAGATCGGACAGGGGATTGGGAGACCCAGTACTTC.

A single count supports this clone. V and J are TRBV27 and TRBJ2-1; 13 bases align to TRBD2. Germline V gene sequence: CDR1 MNHEY, CDR2 SMNVEV (reference sequence). There are 16 residues in the CDR3. V dropped 4 bases and J dropped 4; count of bases not matched to a gene: 4. This CDR3 is CASSSGLAGIYNEQFF. CDR3 nucleotides: TGTGCCAGCAGTTCGGGACTAGCGGGGATTTACAATGAGCAGTTCTTC.

The chain carries TRBV6-1 and TRBJ2-2, with a weak D call TRBD2 (6 bases). The CDR3 contains 15 residues. Germline lookup yields CDR1 MNHNS and CDR2 SASEGT. V was pared by 7 bases and J by 4 bases, with 16 bases between. CDR3 residues: CASTPAGRGTGELFF. Here the CDR3 DNA reads TGTGCCAGCACGCCGGCGGGGCGCGGCACCGGGGAGCTGTTTTTT.

This clone has a single count. The chain has TRBV19 and TRBJ1-1; possible D gene TRBD1, 5 bases. This CDR3 spans 14 amino acids. Germline V gives CDR1 LNHDA, CDR2 SQIVND (reference sequence). V was shortened by 3 bases and J by 1 base, with 9 bases between the two germline ends. In DNA, the CDR3 is TGTGCCAGTAGTATTGCGGGGGGGAACACTGAAGCTTTCTTT. It specifies CASSIAGGNTEAFF.

V usage is TRBV7-9 and J usage is TRBJ1-1; 8 bases agree with TRBD1. Looked up from germline, CDR1 is SEHNR and CDR2 is FQNEAQ (reference sequence). CDR3 length: 14 residues. V shed 5 bases, J shed 0 bases, and the junction held 2 bases outside the gene matches. The CDR3 DNA reads as TGTGCCAGCAGCCGGGACAGGATGAACACTGAAGCTTTCTTT. Encoded protein: CASSRDRMNTEAFF.

This clone was seen only a few times. This chain uses TRBV4-1 with TRBJ1-1, with D perhaps TRBD1 (5 bases). The CDR3 is 15 residues long. With 1 base removed from V and 1 base from J, the gap between germline ends came to 10 bases. Per germline, CDR1 MGHRA and CDR2 YSYEKL. In DNA form, the CDR3 reads TGCGCCAGCAGCCAAGCCCCAGGGCGGAACACTGAAGCTTTCTTT. Its translation is CASSQAPGRNTEAFF.

In this sample, this clone turned up once. The chain has TRBV4-2 and TRBJ1-6; 7 positions match TRBD1. Trimming cost V 0 bases and J 8 bases; bases outside gene matches: 4. Per the germline V gene, CDR1 is LGHNA and CDR2 is YNFKEQ. The CDR3 has 15 residues. CDR3 loop: CASSQDKGAYSPLHF. DNA for the CDR3: TGTGCCAGCAGCCAAGACAAGGGGGCTTATTCACCCCTCCACTTT.

In its sample, this clone was seen once. V usage is TRBV5-1 and J usage is TRBJ1-2; D might be TRBD1 (6 bases). V was clipped by 4 bases and J by 2 bases, with 12 bases between them. The CDR3 is 14 amino acids. From germline, CDR1 is SGHRS and CDR2 YFSETQ. The CDR3 loop reads CASSVDRSNYGYTF. DNA for the CDR3: TGCGCCAGCAGCGTAGACAGGAGCAACTATGGCTACACCTTC.

This chain links TRBV4-3 with TRBJ2-3; D is undetermined. Trimming left V 1 base short and J 2 bases short, with 13 bases between. CDR1 is LGHNA, CDR2 YSLEER, per germline. The CDR3 sequence is 16 residues long. As DNA, the CDR3 is TGCGCCAGCAGCCAAGCAAGCGAGCCCCACACAGATACGCAGTATTTT. Residues: CASSQASEPHTDTQYF.

This clone appeared once. The chain has TRBV14 and TRBJ1-2, with D possibly being TRBD1 (5 bases). The CDR3 loop spans 15 amino acids. Germline V lookup: CDR1 SGHDN, CDR2 FVKESK. Trimming removed 1 base from V and 0 bases from J, with 9 bases in between. CDR3 sequence reads: CASSQGLGPNYGYTF. Written as DNA, the CDR3 is TGTGCCAGCAGCCAAGGACTGGGGCCTAACTATGGCTACACCTTC. Variable domain in full (rest from reference TRBV14 and TRBJ1-2): EAGVTQFPSHSVIEKGQTVTLRCDPISGHDNLYWYRRVMGKEIKFLLHFVKESKQDESGMPNNRFLAERTGGTYSTLKVQPAELEDSGVYFCASSQGLGPNYGYTFGSGTRLTVV.

V usage is TRBV6-1 and J usage is TRBJ1-1, with D maybe TRBD1 (5 bases). This CDR3 has 14 residues. Germline V gene lookup returns CDR1 MNHNS and CDR2 SASEGT. V lost 10 bases to trimming and J lost 1 base, with 16 bases between them. The CDR3 DNA reads as TGTGCCACTTCTATGTCAGGGCGGAACACTGAAGCTTTCTTT. Amino acid sequence: CATSMSGRNTEAFF.

The chain recombines TRBV5-4 with TRBJ2-3, with 8 bases identical to TRBD2. In germline, CDR1 is SGHNT, CDR2 YYREEE (reference sequence). The J segment lost 5 bases and the V segment lost 3 bases, leaving 11 bases of the junction unmatched. CDR3 length: 16 amino acids. The CDR3 reads CASSSPPYAGGDTQYF. The CDR3 DNA follows: TGTGCCAGCAGCTCCCCTCCCTATGCGGGAGGAGATACGCAGTATTTT.